The source of this T cell receptor beta chain is a study of T cell clonotyping in hematopoietic cell transplantation. Study-level points and caveats: Pathologically expanded recipient clonotypes increased progressively from day 30 to day 180 as diversity fell.

Concerning this clone: What it binds is not known.

The repertoire was sequenced with immunoSEQ multiplex PCR; TCRdb's copy has only in-frame clones and lacks some. The sample lists about 5,100 clones, roughly two thirds occurring once. The CDR3 contains 13 residues. Germline V gene lookup returns CDR1 MNHNY and CDR2 SVGAGI (reference sequence). Trimming shortened V by 6 bases and J by 9 bases, and 15 bases separated the two germline ends. This chain links TRBV6-6 with TRBJ2-1; either TRBD1 or TRBD2 may fit D (5 bases each). The source is a female patient aged 45-65 years who had an allogeneic stem cell transplant, so the T cells may come from the graft donor. Some clones in this sample may be carry-over from other donors' samples. The sequencing here drew on PBMCs, taken 100 days after allogeneic stem cell transplant. This CDR3 reads CASRTGALGEQFF. In DNA form, the CDR3 reads TGTGCCAGCAGAACCGGGGCCCTCGGTGAGCAGTTCTTC.